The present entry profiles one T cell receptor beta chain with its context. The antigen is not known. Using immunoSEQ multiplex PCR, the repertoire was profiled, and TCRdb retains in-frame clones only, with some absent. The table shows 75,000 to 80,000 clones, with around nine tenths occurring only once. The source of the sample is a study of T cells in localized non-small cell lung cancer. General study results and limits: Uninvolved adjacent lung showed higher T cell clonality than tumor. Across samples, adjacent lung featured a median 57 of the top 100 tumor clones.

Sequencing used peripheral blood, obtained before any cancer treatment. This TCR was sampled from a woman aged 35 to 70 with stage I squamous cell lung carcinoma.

The CDR3 DNA sequence: TGTGCCAGCAGCGTAGGAAGGGCCGGGGCCTACGAGCAGTACTTC. Translation gives CASSVGRAGAYEQYF. V is TRBV9 and J is TRBJ2-7; D may be TRBD2 (5 bases). V was clipped by 0 bases and J by 2 bases, with 12 bases between them. The V gene's germline CDR1 is SGDLS and CDR2 YYNGEE. The CDR3 spans 15 residues. Based on the CDR3 plus reference TRBV9 and TRBJ2-7, the full variable domain is DSGVTQTPKHLITATGQRVTLRCSPRSGDLSVYWYQQSLDQGLQFLIQYYNGEERAKGNILERFSAQQFPDLHSELNLSSLELGDSALYFCASSVGRAGAYEQYFGPGTRLTVT.